The sequence of this T cell receptor (beta chain) was determined in a study of blood T cells in healthy people across ages. Study outcomes and limitations: Per million T cells, TCR beta diversity dropped roughly linearly as age increased.

Trimming took 1 base from V and 4 from J, leaving 16 bases between them. The CDR3 has 17 residues. Through a sample-barcoded 5' primer and a J-beta primer mix, a second PCR was run for roughly 6 to 12 cycles. Through a template-switch adaptor with 12 random nucleotides, each cDNA molecule received a tag. TCRdb ran MiXCR on the 5' RACE reads and lists one entry per CDR3 protein. The data contain about 1.1 million distinct CDR3 sequences, roughly two fifths of them seen just once; the ten biggest clones take up approximately 14%. About this clonotype itself: Its target is not known.

The source of this sequence is a man between 18 and 35 years old in good health. Specimen: blood. V and J are TRBV12-3 or TRBV12-4 and TRBJ2-2; D call uncertain. CDR3 loop: CASSLDGSAFGTGELFF. CDR3 DNA: TGTGCCAGCAGTTTAGATGGATCGGCGTTCGGCACCGGGGAGCTGTTTTTT.